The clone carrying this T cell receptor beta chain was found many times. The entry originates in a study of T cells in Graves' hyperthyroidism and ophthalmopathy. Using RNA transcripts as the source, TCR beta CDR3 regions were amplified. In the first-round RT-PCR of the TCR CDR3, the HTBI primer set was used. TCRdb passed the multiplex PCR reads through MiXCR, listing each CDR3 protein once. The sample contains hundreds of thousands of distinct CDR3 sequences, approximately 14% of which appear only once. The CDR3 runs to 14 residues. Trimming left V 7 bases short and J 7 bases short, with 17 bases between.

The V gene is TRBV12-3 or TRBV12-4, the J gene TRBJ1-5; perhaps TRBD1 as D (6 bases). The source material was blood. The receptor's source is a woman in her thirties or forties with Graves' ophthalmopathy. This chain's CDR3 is CASTPTGSGQPQHF. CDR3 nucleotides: TGTGCCAGCACCCCCACAGGGTCGGGCCAGCCCCAGCATTTT.